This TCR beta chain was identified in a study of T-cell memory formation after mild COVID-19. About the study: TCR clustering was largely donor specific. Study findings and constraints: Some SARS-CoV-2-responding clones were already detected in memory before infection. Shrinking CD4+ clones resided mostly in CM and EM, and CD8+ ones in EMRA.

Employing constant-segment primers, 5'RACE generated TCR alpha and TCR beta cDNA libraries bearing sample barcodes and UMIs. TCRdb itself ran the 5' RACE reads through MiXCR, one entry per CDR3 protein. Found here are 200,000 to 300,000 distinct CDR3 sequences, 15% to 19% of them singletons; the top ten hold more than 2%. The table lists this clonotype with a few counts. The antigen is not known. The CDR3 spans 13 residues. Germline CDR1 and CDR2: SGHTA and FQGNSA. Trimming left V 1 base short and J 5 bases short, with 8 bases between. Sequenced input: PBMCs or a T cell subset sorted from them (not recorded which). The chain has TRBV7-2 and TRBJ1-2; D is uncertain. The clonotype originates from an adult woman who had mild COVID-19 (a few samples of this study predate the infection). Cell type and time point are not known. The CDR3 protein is CASSLEGGYGYTF. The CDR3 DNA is TGTGCCAGCAGCTTAGAAGGCGGGTATGGCTACACCTTC. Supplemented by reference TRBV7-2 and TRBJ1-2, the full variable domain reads GAGVSQSPSNKVTEKGKDVELRCDPISGHTALYWYRQSLGQGLEFLIYFQGNSAPDKSGLPSDRFSAERTGGSVSTLTIQRTQQEDSAVYLCASSLEGGYGYTFGSGTRLTVV.